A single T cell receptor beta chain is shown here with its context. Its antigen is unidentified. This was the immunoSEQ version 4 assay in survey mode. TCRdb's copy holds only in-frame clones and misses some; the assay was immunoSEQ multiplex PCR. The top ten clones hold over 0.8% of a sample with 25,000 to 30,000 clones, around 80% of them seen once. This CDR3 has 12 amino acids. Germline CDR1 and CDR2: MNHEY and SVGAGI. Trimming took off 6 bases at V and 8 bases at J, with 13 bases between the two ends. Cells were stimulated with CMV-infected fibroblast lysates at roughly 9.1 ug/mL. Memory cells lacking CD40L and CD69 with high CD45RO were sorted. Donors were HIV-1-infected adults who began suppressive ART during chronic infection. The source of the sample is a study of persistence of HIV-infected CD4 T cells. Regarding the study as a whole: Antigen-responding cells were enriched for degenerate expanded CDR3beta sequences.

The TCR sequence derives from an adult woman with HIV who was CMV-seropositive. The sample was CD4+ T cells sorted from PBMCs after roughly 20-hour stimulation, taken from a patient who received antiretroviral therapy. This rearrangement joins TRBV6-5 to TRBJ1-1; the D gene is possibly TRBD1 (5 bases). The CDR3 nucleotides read TGTGCCAGCAGATCAACAGGCGGGGAAGCTTTCTTT. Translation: CASRSTGGEAFF.